These 26 T cell receptor beta chains were sequenced from one sample in a study of OX40 agonist ivuxolimab in advanced cancers. Library method: the immunoSEQ multiplex PCR assay. Here the immuneACCESS table is served through TCRdb, limited to in-frame sequences with V and J called. Missing clones are a known gap in these copies; in checked studies unresolved V genes cover under half, and the rest lacks a known reason. The sample yields approximately 47,000 clones; over 85% were counted once. The ten largest clones add up to roughly 48% of the sample. The specimen comprised CD4+ or CD8+ T cells sorted from blood, sampled in a trial of the OX40 agonist ivuxolimab. Every receptor here comes from an adult with an advanced solid tumor such as melanoma, head and neck, liver or kidney cancer.

The chain couples TRBV7-2 to TRBJ2-2, with no clear D. The CDR3 runs to 16 residues. Germline V lookup: CDR1 SGHTA, CDR2 FQGNSA. Trimming left V 0 bases short and J 5 bases short, with 13 bases between. This CDR3 is CASSLALGDLTGELFF. For the CDR3, the DNA is TGTGCCAGCAGCTTAGCGCTTGGGGATCTAACCGGGGAGCTGTTTTTT.

The chain joins TRBV27 to TRBJ2-2; 8 bases line up with TRBD2. The V segment lost 6 bases and the J segment 6 bases; nucleotides outside the gene matches: 3. The CDR3 consists of 13 residues. Germline lookup yields CDR1 MNHEY and CDR2 SMNVEV (reference sequence). CDR3 sequence reads: CASSPTSAGELFF. The CDR3 coding sequence is TGTGCCAGCAGCCCGACTAGCGCCGGGGAGCTGTTTTTT.

This sequence joins TRBV11-2 and TRBJ2-7; the match to TRBD1 covers 10 bases. Losses at the gene ends were 6 bases for V and 2 bases for J; bases not matched to a gene: 7. Germline lookup yields CDR1 SGHAT and CDR2 FQNNGV. The CDR3 sequence is 15 residues long. DNA for the CDR3: TGTGCCAGCAGTATGACAGGGGGCGCCCCCTACGAGCAGTACTTC. Translation gives CASSMTGGAPYEQYF.

The genes are TRBV10-3 and TRBJ1-5; D perhaps matches TRBD1 (6 bases). The CDR3 sequence is 15 residues long. Germline-derived CDR1 and CDR2 are ENHRY and SYGVKD. V shed 2 bases and J shed 4 bases, with 12 bases lying between them. The CDR3 DNA is TGTGCCATCAGTGAGAGGCAGGGGCTGAATCAGCCCCAGCATTTT. As protein: CAISERQGLNQPQHF.

V is TRBV5-1 and J is TRBJ2-2; 7 nucleotides line up with TRBD1. Germline loops: CDR1 SGHRS, CDR2 YFSETQ. V was clipped by 4 bases and J by 2 bases; unmatched bases: 5. The CDR3 has 15 amino acids. CDR3 bases: TGCGCCAGCAGCATCGGGGACAGCAACACCGGGGAGCTGTTTTTT. Its translation: CASSIGDSNTGELFF. The variable domain in full, completed from reference TRBV5-1 and TRBJ2-2, reads KAGVTQTPRYLIKTRGQQVTLSCSPISGHRSVSWYQQTPGQGLQFLFEYFSETQRNKGNFPGRFSGRQFSNSRSEMNVSTLELGDSALYLCASSIGDSNTGELFFGEGSRLTVL.

The rearrangement joins TRBV5-5 to TRBJ1-4; D remains unclear. V dropped 1 base and J dropped 8 bases, with 6 bases sitting between them. Germline V gives CDR1 SGHKS, CDR2 YYEKEE (reference sequence). The CDR3 loop spans 12 amino acids. CDR3 protein: CASSLSGEKLFF. DNA for the CDR3: TGTGCCAGCAGCTTGTCGGGGGAAAAACTGTTTTTT.

This clone was counted a single time. The V gene is TRBV7-8, the J gene TRBJ2-7, with TRBD1 identical over 12 bases. The germline V gene encodes CDR1 SGHVS and CDR2 FQNEAQ. J was trimmed by 4 bases and V by 5 bases; bases with no gene match: 12. This CDR3 has 17 amino acids. The CDR3 DNA is TGTGCCAGCAGCCCCCCTCCGGGACAGGGGGCGTCTTACGAGCAGTACTTC. Encoded protein: CASSPPPGQGASYEQYF.

The chain uses TRBV5-6 and TRBJ2-1; D not certain. This CDR3 has 13 residues. With 4 bases removed from V and 5 bases from J, the gap between germline ends came to 10 bases. Germline CDR1 is SGHDT and CDR2 is YYEEEE. CDR3 amino acids: CASSRARHNEQFF. Here the CDR3 DNA reads TGTGCCAGCAGCCGTGCGAGACACAATGAGCAGTTCTTC.

The chain links TRBV7-8 to TRBJ2-5; TRBD1 aligns across 7 bases. Per germline, CDR1 SGHVS and CDR2 FQNEAQ. The length of the CDR3 is 14 residues. Losses at the gene ends were 5 bases for V and 1 base for J; bases not matched to a gene: 4. This CDR3 reads CASSPRTGQETQYF. The CDR3 DNA reads TGTGCCAGCAGCCCGCGGACAGGCCAAGAGACCCAGTACTTC.

The chain links TRBV6-5 to TRBJ1-2; unclear D gene. CDR3 length: 13 amino acids. V was trimmed by 0 bases and J by 0 bases, leaving 2 bases between them. In germline, CDR1 is MNHEY, CDR2 SVGAGI. The CDR3 spells CASSYSTNYGYTF. As DNA, the CDR3 is TGTGCCAGCAGTTACTCGACTAACTATGGCTACACCTTC.

The CDR3: CASSLTASYEQYF. CDR3 in DNA: TGTGCCAGCAGTTTAACAGCATCCTACGAGCAGTACTTC. The chain employs TRBV27 and TRBJ2-7; no reliable D call. The CDR3 runs 13 residues. Deletions cut 2 bases from V and 1 base from J, with 6 bases between. Germline CDR1 reads MNHEY; CDR2 reads SMNVEV (reference sequence).

The chain uses TRBV7-9 and TRBJ1-6, with no clear D. Germline V lookup: CDR1 SEHNR, CDR2 FQNEAQ (reference sequence). The CDR3 runs 13 residues. Trimming removed 2 bases from V and 2 bases from J, with 1 base in between. The CDR3 nucleotides read TGTGCCAGCAGCTTACCCTATAATTCACCCCTCCACTTT. Protein sequence: CASSLPYNSPLHF.

The chain recombines TRBV13 with TRBJ2-5; 7 bases agree with TRBD1. The germline gives CDR1 PRHDT, CDR2 FYEKMQ (reference sequence). The CDR3 has 13 amino acids. V dropped 5 bases and J dropped 2; count of bases not matched to a gene: 2. The CDR3 protein is CASSPTGQETQYF. The CDR3 region has the DNA TGTGCCAGCAGCCCGACAGGGCAAGAGACCCAGTACTTC.

The chain has TRBV6-4 and TRBJ2-1, with 11 bases lining up with TRBD2. The ends lost 2 bases at V and 7 bases at J; junction bases unmatched: 4. The germline V gene encodes CDR1 MRHNA and CDR2 SNTAGT. The CDR3 totals 15 residues. The CDR3 here is CASSDLAGGGNEQFF. In DNA, the CDR3 is TGTGCCAGCAGTGACCTAGCGGGGGGAGGTAATGAGCAGTTCTTC.

The CDR3 bases are TGCGCCAGCAGCCCAGGGACCTTGAGCGGTTCACCCCTCCACTTT. Translation: CASSPGTLSGSPLHF. The V gene is TRBV4-3, the J gene TRBJ1-6, with D perhaps matching TRBD1 (5 bases). The germline CDR1 and CDR2 sequences are LGHNA and YSLEER. Trimming removed 4 bases at V and 9 bases at J, with 16 bases between. The CDR3 loop spans 15 amino acids.

The chain has TRBV27 and TRBJ1-1; 10 nucleotides line up with TRBD1. Germline lookup yields CDR1 MNHEY and CDR2 SMNVEV (reference sequence). V dropped 4 bases and J dropped 1; count of bases not matched to a gene: 0. This CDR3 comprises 14 residues. CDR3 amino acids: CASSWDRGNTEAFF. The CDR3 DNA reads as TGTGCCAGCAGTTGGGACAGGGGGAACACTGAAGCTTTCTTT.

The rearrangement uses TRBV15 and TRBJ1-1, with no clear D. The CDR3 totals 13 residues. The germline V and J ends were trimmed by 0 bases and 5 bases, with 7 bases remaining between them. Germline V CDR1 and CDR2: LNHNV, YYDKDF (reference sequence). The CDR3 DNA reads as TGTGCCACCAGCAGAGATTTGGCGACTGAAGCTTTCTTT. Encoded protein: CATSRDLATEAFF.

A few counts support this clone. The chain combines TRBV7-9 with TRBJ2-7; TRBD1 aligns across 7 bases. With 5 bases clipped from V and 0 bases from J, the junction kept 7 bases outside the gene matches. CDR3 size: 15 residues. Germline CDR1 is SEHNR and CDR2 is FQNEAQ (reference sequence). The CDR3 reads CASSPSRQGSYEQYF. The CDR3 DNA reads TGTGCCAGCAGCCCCTCGAGACAGGGCTCCTACGAGCAGTACTTC. Complete variable domain (other parts from reference TRBV7-9 and TRBJ2-7): DTGVSQNPRHKITKRGQNVTFRCDPISEHNRLYWYRQTLGQGPEFLTYFQNEAQLEKSRLLSDRFSAERPKGSFSTLEIQRTEQGDSAMYLCASSPSRQGSYEQYFGPGTRLTVT.

As for this clone: The same CDR3 also results from other DNA sequences found in this sample. The chain joins TRBV9 to TRBJ2-7; D is perhaps TRBD2 (6 bases). Trimming cost V 0 bases and J 2 bases, with 9 bases left between them. This CDR3 has 14 amino acids. Per germline, CDR1 SGDLS and CDR2 YYNGEE. The CDR3 nucleotides read TGTGCCAGCAGCGTAGGGGGAGGCACCTACGAGCAGTACTTC. Its translation: CASSVGGGTYEQYF.

This rearrangement joins TRBV11-1 to TRBJ2-3; perhaps TRBD2 as D (6 bases). Trimming pared 5 bases from V and 2 bases from J, leaving 20 bases between. Per germline, CDR1 SGHAT and CDR2 FQDESV (reference sequence). This CDR3 is 17 amino acids long. DNA of the CDR3: TGTGCCAGCAGCCAGTCGGGGGATCTAACCCTCACAGATACGCAGTATTTT. It specifies CASSQSGDLTLTDTQYF.

The chain combines TRBV4-1 with TRBJ2-3; D not certain. Germline CDR1 is MGHRA and CDR2 is YSYEKL. The CDR3 sequence is 13 residues long. Trimming removed 4 bases at V and 1 base at J, with 6 bases between. In DNA, the CDR3 is TGCGCCAGCAGCCCCCCAGGCACAGATACGCAGTATTTT. This translates into CASSPPGTDTQYF.

The V and J genes are TRBV7-9 and TRBJ1-2; 9 bases are shared with TRBD1. The CDR3 has 13 residues. After removal of 5 bases from V and 8 bases from J, the junction contained 6 bases not matched to a gene. Germline V CDR1 and CDR2: SEHNR, FQNEAQ (reference sequence). In DNA, the CDR3 is TGTGCCAGCAGCCCCTGGGACAGGGACGGCTACACCTTC. Its protein is CASSPWDRDGYTF.

J is TRBJ2-1 and V is TRBV14; D is possibly TRBD2 (5 bases). The CDR3 length is 14 residues. Germline-derived CDR1 and CDR2 are SGHDN and FVKESK. V was trimmed by 1 base and J by 4 bases, leaving 8 bases between them. The DNA of the CDR3 is TGTGCCAGCAGCCAAGGTGGACTTTACAATGAGCAGTTCTTC. Translating gives CASSQGGLYNEQFF.

This clone appeared a few times. This rearrangement joins TRBV5-1 to TRBJ2-7; D unresolved. This CDR3 comprises 14 residues. Germline CDR1 is SGHRS and CDR2 is YFSETQ. Trimming cost V 0 bases and J 5 bases, with 12 bases left between them. Written as DNA, the CDR3 is TGCGCCAGCAGCTTGGCAAACGGGTACGACGAGCAGTACTTC. It specifies CASSLANGYDEQYF. The variable domain in full, completed from reference TRBV5-1 and TRBJ2-7, reads KAGVTQTPRYLIKTRGQQVTLSCSPISGHRSVSWYQQTPGQGLQFLFEYFSETQRNKGNFPGRFSGRQFSNSRSEMNVSTLELGDSALYLCASSLANGYDEQYFGPGTRLTVT.

CDR3 residues: CASSLGWGLTYNEQFF. DNA of the CDR3: TGTGCCAGCAGCTTAGGGTGGGGGCTCACCTACAATGAGCAGTTCTTC. The chain couples TRBV11-2 to TRBJ2-1, with D possibly matching TRBD1 (6 bases). From germline, CDR1 is SGHAT and CDR2 FQNNGV. Trimming pared 1 base from V and 2 bases from J, leaving 12 bases between. CDR3 length equals 16 residues.

The V and J genes are TRBV27 and TRBJ2-7, with TRBD1 identical over 8 bases. Germline CDR1 and CDR2: MNHEY and SMNVEV (reference sequence). CDR3 size: 15 residues. J lost 5 bases, V lost 1 base, and 7 bases had no gene match. The CDR3 loop is CASSLFRQGRHEQYF. DNA for the CDR3: TGTGCCAGCAGTTTATTCAGACAGGGGAGACACGAGCAGTACTTC.